This entry describes one TCR beta chain. The data originate from a study of blood T cell repertoires in COVID-19. Study at large: Some COVID-19 samples were acute and others convalescent; all came from the United States, Italy and Spain. T cells, B-cell-depleted T cells, or PBMCs supplied cDNA or gDNA.

This CDR3 is 12 amino acids long. Trimming removed 4 bases at V and 1 base at J, with 7 bases between. The V gene's germline CDR1 is SQVTM and CDR2 ANQGSEA. Per the authors' pipeline: Amplified reference gene primers provided the basis for estimating nucleated cell counts. TCRdb keeps only in-frame clones here, not all; method: immunoSEQ multiplex PCR. The DNA was the basis for D and trimming; V, J and clone size are from that table. Of 85,000 to 110,000 clones in the sample, 70% to 90% are singletons; the top ten hold 3.1%. The sequencing input was peripheral blood. The rearrangement uses TRBV29-1 and TRBJ1-1; D not certain. This sequence was found in a man aged 50 to 59 in a cohort sampled during active COVID-19. The CDR3 protein is CSVANTNTEAFF. CDR3 DNA: TGCAGCGTTGCGAACACGAACACTGAAGCTTTCTTT.